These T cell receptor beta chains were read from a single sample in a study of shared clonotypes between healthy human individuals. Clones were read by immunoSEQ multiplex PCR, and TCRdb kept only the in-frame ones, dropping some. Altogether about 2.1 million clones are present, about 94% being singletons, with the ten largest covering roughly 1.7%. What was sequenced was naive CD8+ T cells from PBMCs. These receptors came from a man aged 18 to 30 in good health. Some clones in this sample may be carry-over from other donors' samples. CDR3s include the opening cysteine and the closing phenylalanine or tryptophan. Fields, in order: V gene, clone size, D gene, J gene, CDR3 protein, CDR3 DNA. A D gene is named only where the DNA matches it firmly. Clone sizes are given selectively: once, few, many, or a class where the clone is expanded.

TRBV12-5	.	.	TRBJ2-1	CASGPDSYSSYNEQFF	TGTGCTAGTGGACCGGACAGTTATAGCTCCTACAATGAGCAGTTCTTC
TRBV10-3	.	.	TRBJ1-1	CAISVGGTEAFF	TGTGCCATCAGTGTGGGGGGCACTGAAGCTTTCTTT
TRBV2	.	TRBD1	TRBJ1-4	CASSPQRMGQGPSTNEKLFF	TGTGCCAGCAGCCCACAAAGGATGGGACAGGGGCCATCAACTAATGAAAAACTGTTTTTT
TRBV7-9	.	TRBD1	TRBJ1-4	CASSFNSGTDSEKLFF	TGTGCCAGCAGCTTTAATTCCGGGACAGACAGTGAAAAACTGTTTTTT
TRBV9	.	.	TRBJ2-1	CASSASPQRQSYNEQFF	TGTGCCAGCAGCGCATCCCCACAAAGGCAGTCCTACAATGAGCAGTTCTTC
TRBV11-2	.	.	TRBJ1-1	CASRSQGWDTEAFF	TGTGCCAGCCGATCCCAGGGCTGGGACACTGAAGCTTTCTTT
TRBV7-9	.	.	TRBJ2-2	CASSFHRGSPNTGELFF	TGTGCCAGCAGCTTCCATCGGGGGAGTCCGAACACCGGGGAGCTGTTTTTT
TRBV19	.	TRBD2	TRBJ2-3	CASSSGTTSDTQYF	TGTGCCAGTAGTTCAGGGACTACCTCAGATACGCAGTATTTT
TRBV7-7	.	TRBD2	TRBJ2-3	CASSLWGGPAVGDTQYF	TGTGCCAGCAGCCTATGGGGGGGACCGGCCGTGGGAGATACGCAGTATTTT
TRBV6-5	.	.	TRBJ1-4	CASSPFREINEKLFF	TGTGCCAGCAGCCCCTTCAGGGAGATTAATGAAAAACTGTTTTTT
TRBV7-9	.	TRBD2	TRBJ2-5	CASSSGEGFWETQYF	TGTGCCAGCAGCTCTGGGGAGGGGTTTTGGGAGACCCAGTACTTC
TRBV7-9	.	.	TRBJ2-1	CASNDWPYNEQFF	TGTGCCAGCAACGACTGGCCATACAATGAGCAGTTCTTC
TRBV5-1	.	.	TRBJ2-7	CASRSGTAPYEQYF	TGCGCCAGCAGGTCTGGGACGGCCCCCTACGAGCAGTACTTC
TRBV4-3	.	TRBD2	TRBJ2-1	CASSHTGGMDEQFF	TGCGCCAGCAGCCATACGGGAGGGATGGATGAGCAGTTCTTC
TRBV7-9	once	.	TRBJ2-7	CASSFPGYEQYF	TGTGCCAGCAGCTTCCCCGGTTACGAGCAGTACTTC
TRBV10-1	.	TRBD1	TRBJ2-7	CASSTDRDKPYEQYF	TGCGCCAGCAGTACTGACAGGGATAAGCCCTACGAGCAGTACTTC
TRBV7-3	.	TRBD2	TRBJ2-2	CASSPRPGLAGPPNTGELFF	TGTGCCAGCAGTCCCCGACCGGGACTAGCGGGCCCTCCGAACACCGGGGAGCTGTTTTTT
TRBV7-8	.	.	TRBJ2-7	CASSGGAHPLWEQYF	TGTGCCAGCAGCGGCGGGGCTCACCCTCTCTGGGAGCAGTACTTC
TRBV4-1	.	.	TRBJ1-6	CASSLRDDNSPLHF	TGCGCCAGCAGCCTCAGGGACGACAATTCACCCCTCCACTTT
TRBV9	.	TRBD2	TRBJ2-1	CASSVGTSGYNEQFF	TGTGCCAGCAGCGTTGGTACTAGCGGTTACAATGAGCAGTTCTTC
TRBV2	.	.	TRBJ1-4	CASRVPGANEKLFF	TGTGCCAGCAGGGTACCGGGAGCTAATGAAAAACTGTTTTTT
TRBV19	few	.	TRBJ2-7	CASSLRDSYEQYF	TGTGCCAGTAGTCTCCGGGACTCCTACGAGCAGTACTTC
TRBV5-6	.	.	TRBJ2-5	CASSQDQGTQYF	TGTGCCAGCAGCCAAGACCAGGGGACCCAGTACTTC
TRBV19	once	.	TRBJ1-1	CASSTQGHTEAFF	TGTGCCAGTTCGACGCAGGGCCACACTGAAGCTTTCTTT
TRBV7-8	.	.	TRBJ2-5	CASRSSGTPTETQYF	TGTGCCAGCAGATCCTCCGGGACCCCGACAGAGACCCAGTACTTC
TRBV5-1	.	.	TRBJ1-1	CASSFGQGNAEAFF	TGCGCCAGCAGCTTTGGGCAGGGGAACGCTGAAGCTTTCTTT
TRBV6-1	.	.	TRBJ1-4	CASSEMRGPGKLFF	TGTGCCAGCAGTGAAATGCGAGGGCCCGGAAAACTGTTTTTT
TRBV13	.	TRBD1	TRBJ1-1	CASSLTGEYRNEAFF	TGTGCCAGCAGCTTGACAGGGGAGTATCGGAATGAAGCTTTCTTT
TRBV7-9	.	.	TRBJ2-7	CASSLGGYYEQYF	TGTGCCAGCAGCTTAGGCGGTTACTACGAGCAGTACTTC
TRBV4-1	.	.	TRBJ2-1	CASSQDYLNEQFF	TGCGCCAGCAGCCAGGACTATCTCAATGAGCAGTTCTTC
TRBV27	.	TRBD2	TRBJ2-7	CASSSGLAWYEQYF	TGTGCCAGCAGTTCGGGACTAGCGTGGTACGAGCAGTACTTC
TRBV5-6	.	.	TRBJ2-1	CASSLGRGYNEQFF	TGTGCCAGCAGCTTGGGGCGGGGCTACAATGAGCAGTTCTTC
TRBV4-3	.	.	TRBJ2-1	CASSQYGRSSYNEQFF	TGCGCCAGCAGCCAATACGGCAGGAGCTCCTACAATGAGCAGTTCTTC
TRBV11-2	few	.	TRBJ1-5	CASSLDGNRPQHF	TGTGCCAGCAGCTTAGATGGTAACCGGCCCCAGCATTTT
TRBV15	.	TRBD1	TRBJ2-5	CATSRRTGSDETQYF	TGTGCCACCAGCAGACGGACAGGGTCGGACGAGACCCAGTACTTC
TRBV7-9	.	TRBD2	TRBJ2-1	CASSLSSGSSYNEQFF	TGTGCCAGCAGCTTATCCAGCGGGAGCTCCTACAATGAGCAGTTCTTC
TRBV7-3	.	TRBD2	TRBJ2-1	CASSSSGSPRNEQFF	TGTGCCAGCAGCTCTAGCGGGAGCCCCCGGAATGAGCAGTTCTTC
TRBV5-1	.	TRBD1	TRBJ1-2	CASSTGTGYNYGYTF	TGCGCCAGCAGCACAGGGACAGGATATAACTATGGCTACACCTTC
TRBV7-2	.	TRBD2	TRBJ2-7	CASSLALLAGGLEQYF	TGTGCCAGCAGCTTAGCATTACTAGCGGGAGGTCTCGAGCAGTACTTC
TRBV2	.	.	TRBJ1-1	CASFGTANTEAFF	TGTGCCAGCTTTGGGACCGCGAACACTGAAGCTTTCTTT